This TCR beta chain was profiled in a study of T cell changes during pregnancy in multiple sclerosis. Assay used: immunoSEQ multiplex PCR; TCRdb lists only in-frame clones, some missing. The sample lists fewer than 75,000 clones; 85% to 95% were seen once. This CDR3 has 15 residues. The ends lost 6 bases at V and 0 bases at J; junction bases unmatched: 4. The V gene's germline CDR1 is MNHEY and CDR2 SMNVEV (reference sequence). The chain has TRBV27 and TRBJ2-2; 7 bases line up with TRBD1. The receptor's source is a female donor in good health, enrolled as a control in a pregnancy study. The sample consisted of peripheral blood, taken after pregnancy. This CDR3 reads CASRWGQSNTGELFF. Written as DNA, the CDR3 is TGTGCCAGCAGGTGGGGACAGTCGAACACCGGGGAGCTGTTTTTT.